These 14 T cell receptor beta chains were sequenced from one sample in a study of cytomegalovirus exposure and HLA in healthy donors. PCR amplification relied on 60 Vbeta primers (plus 13 Jbeta primers). The repertoire was sequenced with immunoSEQ multiplex PCR; TCRdb's copy has only in-frame clones and lacks some. The top ten hold 15% to 20% of the sample, which has 90,000 to 150,000 clones, 65% to 85% seen once. The sequenced sample was PBMCs. The receptors derive from a man between 45 and 60 years old in good health and CMV-seropositive.

The chain links TRBV6-1 to TRBJ2-5, with D tentatively TRBD2 (6 bases). V was trimmed by 3 bases and J by 2 bases, leaving 10 bases between them. The CDR3 totals 14 residues. From germline, CDR1 is MNHNS and CDR2 SASEGT. CDR3 sequence: CASSEPGAQETQYF. As DNA, the CDR3 is TGTGCCAGCAGTGAGCCGGGAGCTCAAGAGACCCAGTACTTC.

The chain employs TRBV5-1 and TRBJ2-2; 7 bases map to TRBD1. The CDR3 spans 15 residues. V was clipped by 0 bases and J by 6 bases; unmatched bases: 5. CDR1 is SGHRS and CDR2 is YFSETQ in the germline V gene. The CDR3 DNA is TGCGCCAGCAGCTTGGCAGGGGGTCAGGCCGGGGAGCTGTTTTTT. Its translation: CASSLAGGQAGELFF.

This clone was seen more than once but under ten times. This sequence joins TRBV7-9 and TRBJ1-1; perhaps TRBD1 as D (6 bases). V dropped 3 bases and J dropped 1 base, with 9 bases sitting between them. Germline values: CDR1 SEHNR, CDR2 FQNEAQ (reference sequence). The length of the CDR3 is 14 residues. The CDR3 DNA reads TGTGCCAGCAGCTTCTCAGGGGCGAACACTGAAGCTTTCTTT. Encoded protein: CASSFSGANTEAFF.

The V and J genes are TRBV28 and TRBJ2-1, with 10 bases that match TRBD2. Germline-derived CDR1 and CDR2 are MDHEN and SYDVKM. The trim removed 6 bases at V and 4 bases at J, leaving 6 bases unmatched. CDR3 length: 15 residues. CDR3 region: CASRTGTSAYNEQFF. The CDR3 DNA follows: TGTGCCAGCAGAACCGGGACTAGCGCTTACAATGAGCAGTTCTTC. Supplemented by reference TRBV28 and TRBJ2-1, the full variable domain reads DVKVTQSSRYLVKRTGEKVFLECVQDMDHENMFWYRQDPGLGLRLIYFSYDVKMKEKGDIPEGYSVSREKKERFSLILESASTNQTSMYLCASRTGTSAYNEQFFGPGTRLTVL.

This chain joins TRBV28 and TRBJ1-5; D is unclear. Germline V gene lookup returns CDR1 MDHEN and CDR2 SYDVKM. The CDR3 spans 15 residues. V was cut by 7 bases and J by 6 bases, with 19 bases left in between. The CDR3 region has the DNA TGTGCCAGCACCCTCACTCCGGGTTTCGCTCAGCCCCAGCATTTT. The encoded protein is CASTLTPGFAQPQHF.

This chain uses TRBV18 with TRBJ2-3; possible D gene TRBD2, 5 bases. V was clipped by 2 bases and J by 9 bases, with 9 bases between them. Germline loops: CDR1 KGHSH, CDR2 LQKENI. This CDR3 region has 12 residues. The CDR3: CASSPGSGTQYF. CDR3 bases: TGTGCCAGCTCACCAGGATCGGGGACGCAGTATTTT.

With regard to this clone: One end of the junction does not line up with germline, which may come from a read error. This chain connects TRBV19 to TRBJ1-1, with D perhaps TRBD1 (5 bases). This CDR3 comprises 13 residues. Germline CDR1 and CDR2: LNHDA and SQIVND (reference sequence). The CDR3 loop is CASSLDRNTEAFF. CDR3 DNA: TGTGCCAGTAGTTTAGACAGGAACACTGAAGCTTTCTTT.

This chain connects TRBV18 to TRBJ1-2; 11 nucleotides agree with TRBD1. The CDR3 sequence is 14 residues long. CDR1 and CDR2 (germline): KGHSH, LQKENI. Germline trimming cut 6 bases from V and 8 bases from J; bases unmatched to any gene: 8. CDR3: CASSLGQGGRGYTF. The DNA of the CDR3 is TGTGCCAGCTCCCTGGGACAGGGGGGACGCGGCTACACCTTC.

The chain joins TRBV4-3 to TRBJ2-1; 12 bases line up with TRBD2. The length of the CDR3 is 15 residues. V trimming: 5 bases; J trimming: 7 bases; junction bases outside the gene matches: 6. Germline CDR1 is LGHNA and CDR2 is YSLEER. The CDR3 nucleotides are TGCGCCAGCAGCTACGGACTAGCGGGGAAAAATGAGCAGTTCTTC. This gives the protein CASSYGLAGKNEQFF.

V and J are TRBV19 and TRBJ2-2; D possibly corresponds to TRBD1 (6 bases). The CDR3 totals 14 residues. Germline CDR1 reads LNHDA; CDR2 reads SQIVND (reference sequence). With 4 bases removed from V and 4 bases from J, the gap between germline ends came to 10 bases. The CDR3 loop reads CASSTTGSTGELFF. Written as DNA, the CDR3 is TGTGCCAGTAGTACCACAGGGTCCACCGGGGAGCTGTTTTTT.

The chain uses TRBV18 and TRBJ1-2, with 10 positions matching TRBD1. With V trimmed by 6 bases and J by 10 bases, 8 bases remained unmatched. CDR1 is KGHSH and CDR2 is LQKENI in the germline V gene. The CDR3 consists of 13 residues. CDR3 DNA: TGTGCCAGCTCTCTTATGGACAGGGGGGACTACACCTTC. It codes for CASSLMDRGDYTF.

This clone came up once. The rearrangement links TRBV5-4 to TRBJ2-5; the match to TRBD1 covers 8 bases. The germline gives CDR1 SGHNT, CDR2 YYREEE (reference sequence). With V trimmed by 3 bases and J by 2 bases, 9 bases remained unmatched. This CDR3 has 16 residues. The CDR3 spells CASSSYRGRRQETQYF. CDR3 DNA sequence: TGTGCCAGCAGCTCATACAGGGGGAGACGTCAAGAGACCCAGTACTTC.

This clone was seen a few times. This chain joins TRBV19 and TRBJ1-2; a weak D match, TRBD1 (5 bases). This CDR3 has 14 amino acids. Trimming cost V 7 bases and J 7 bases, with 19 bases left between them. Looked up from germline, CDR1 is LNHDA and CDR2 is SQIVND (reference sequence). The CDR3 here is CASNPGEGWSGYTF. The DNA for the CDR3 is TGTGCCAGTAATCCGGGGGAGGGCTGGAGTGGCTACACCTTC. Combining the CDR3 with reference TRBV19 and TRBJ1-2 gives the whole variable domain DGGITQSPKYLFRKEGQNVTLSCEQNLNHDAMYWYRQDPGQGLRLIYYSQIVNDFQKGDIAEGYSVSREKKESFPLTVTSAQKNPTAFYLCASNPGEGWSGYTFGSGTRLTVV.

This clone was observed a few times. The V gene is TRBV6-5, the J gene TRBJ1-2; possible D gene TRBD1, 5 bases. This CDR3 region has 11 residues. The V end lost 7 bases, the J end lost 4 bases, and 7 bases lay between the germline ends. The germline gives CDR1 MNHEY, CDR2 SVGAGI. DNA for the CDR3: TGTGCCAGCACCGACAGCTATGGCTACACCTTC. Protein: CASTDSYGYTF.